A single sample is the source of the 25 T cell receptor beta chains below, sequenced in a study of monozygotic twins with inflammatory bowel disease. After re-calling the 5' RACE reads, TCRdb lists one entry per CDR3 protein, DNA absent. Its table lists roughly 200,000 distinct CDR3 sequences. Sample: blood. These TCRs come from a human donor with ulcerative colitis or Crohn's disease, or a healthy co-twin of an affected twin (not recorded which).

The V and J genes are TRBV11-2 and TRBJ2-3. CDR1 SGHAT and CDR2 FQNNGV come from the germline V gene. The CDR3 consists of 14 residues. This chain's CDR3 is CASSSPAGTDTQYF.

This chain uses TRBV20-1 with TRBJ1-1; as DNA is missing, the TRBD1 call by TCRdb cannot be tested. CDR3 size: 14 residues. Germline lookup yields CDR1 DFQATT and CDR2 SNEGSKA (reference sequence). The CDR3 loop is CSASRGVSGAEAFF.

The chain employs TRBV5-1 and TRBJ2-5; the TCRdb call, TRBD1, lacks DNA for checking. Looked up from germline, CDR1 is SGHRS and CDR2 is YFSETQ. There are 14 residues in the CDR3. The CDR3 here is CASSFDRRDETQYF.

This chain joins TRBV19 and TRBJ1-1; absent DNA, TCRdb's TRBD1 call cannot be checked. The CDR3 loop spans 13 amino acids. Germline values: CDR1 LNHDA, CDR2 SQIVND (reference sequence). CDR3 protein: CASTDRANTEAFF.

The rearrangement links TRBV7-2 to TRBJ1-2; the D call of TRBD1 rests on TCRdb alone, since no DNA is present to check it. The CDR3 is 16 residues long. Germline V gene data show CDR1 as SGHTA and CDR2 as FQGNSA. CDR3 sequence: CASSPGQGSFGYGYTF.

The chain employs TRBV6-2 or TRBV6-3 and TRBJ2-1. From germline, CDR1 is MNHEY and CDR2 SVGEGT. CDR3 length: 15 amino acids. This chain's CDR3 is CASSYSEDLHNEQFF.

The V and J genes are TRBV19 and TRBJ2-1; TCRdb lists TRBD2, though no DNA is available to test this call. This CDR3 comprises 16 residues. Germline V gives CDR1 LNHDA, CDR2 SQIVND (reference sequence). This chain's CDR3 is CASRGTSGYSYNEQFF.

The chain uses TRBV7-2 and TRBJ2-1. The CDR3 consists of 16 residues. Germline values: CDR1 SGHTA, CDR2 FQGNSA. CDR3 region: CASSLGGVGALGEQFF.

The chain recombines TRBV6-1 with TRBJ2-1; TCRdb picks TRBD2, but there is no DNA to check that call. Germline-derived CDR1 and CDR2 are MNHNS and SASEGT. The CDR3 covers 16 residues. The CDR3 reads CASVPRGLAGDNEQFF.

V usage is TRBV7-2 and J usage is TRBJ2-1; the D call of TRBD2 rests on TCRdb alone, since no DNA is present to check it. This CDR3 has 16 amino acids. Germline V gives CDR1 SGHTA, CDR2 FQGNSA. CDR3 protein: CASSLAPGLAGHEQFF.

The gene calls are TRBV9 and TRBJ2-1; TCRdb proposes TRBD2, but this gene call is untestable without DNA. Germline V gene data show CDR1 as SGDLS and CDR2 as YYNGEE. CDR3 size: 13 residues. CDR3 sequence: CASSVLAGGPSLF.

V usage is TRBV18 and J usage is TRBJ2-7; TCRdb calls TRBD1, which cannot be checked without DNA. CDR3 length: 13 residues. Per the germline V gene, CDR1 is KGHSH and CDR2 is LQKENI. The chain's CDR3 is CASSPSGSYEQYF.

The rearrangement joins TRBV5-6 to TRBJ2-7; TCRdb gives TRBD2 as the D gene, but with no DNA this cannot be confirmed. The germline V gene has CDR1 SGHDT and CDR2 YYEEEE. This CDR3 region has 14 residues. The CDR3: CASSRAGGIYEQYF.

The rearrangement joins TRBV2 to TRBJ2-5; the D call from TCRdb, TRBD1, cannot be confirmed without DNA. The CDR3 runs to 15 residues. Germline V gives CDR1 SNHLY, CDR2 FYNNEI. CDR3: CASFFHGQGRETQYF.

The chain couples TRBV5-5 to TRBJ2-5. The CDR3 runs 12 residues. Per germline, CDR1 SGHKS and CDR2 YYEKEE (reference sequence). Here the CDR3 reads CASSLTQETQYF.

This chain connects TRBV7-6 to TRBJ1-6; TCRdb picks TRBD1, but there is no DNA to check that call. CDR1 is SGHVS, CDR2 FNYEAQ, per germline. The CDR3 has 14 amino acids. The CDR3 here is CASSSVRGESPLHF.

V gene TRBV7-9 combines with J gene TRBJ2-5; as DNA is missing, the TRBD1 call by TCRdb cannot be tested. CDR3 length: 14 residues. Germline V lookup: CDR1 SEHNR, CDR2 FQNEAQ (reference sequence). CDR3 protein: CASSAQQGSGTQYF.

The chain combines TRBV12-3 or TRBV12-4 with TRBJ1-1. CDR3 size: 13 residues. The chain's CDR3 is CASSLRTNTEAFF.

The rearrangement uses TRBV5-1 and TRBJ2-5; TCRdb calls TRBD2, which cannot be checked without DNA. The CDR3 is 16 residues long. Germline assignment: CDR1 SGHRS and CDR2 YFSETQ. The CDR3 sequence is CASSLSGGSNQETQYF.

V and J are TRBV20-1 and TRBJ2-5; TCRdb lists TRBD1, though no DNA is available to test this call. This CDR3 is built from 14 residues. In germline, CDR1 is DFQATT, CDR2 SNEGSKA (reference sequence). CDR3 amino acids: CSASPADRMETQYF.

The chain recombines TRBV3-1 with TRBJ1-2; with no DNA, the TCRdb D assignment of TRBD1 cannot be verified. The CDR3 contains 18 residues. Germline assignment: CDR1 LGHDT and CDR2 YNNKEL (reference sequence). This CDR3 reads CASSQGGYRASRGYGYTF.

The genes are TRBV18 and TRBJ2-4; TCRdb calls TRBD2, which cannot be checked without DNA. There are 16 residues in the CDR3. Germline CDR1 reads KGHSH; CDR2 reads LQKENI. CDR3 sequence: CASSPGSRVRENIQYF.

The chain recombines TRBV20-1 with TRBJ2-7. The CDR3 totals 14 residues. The germline V gene encodes CDR1 DFQATT and CDR2 SNEGSKA (reference sequence). CDR3 residues: CSARVTTSGYEQYF.

This chain joins TRBV7-9 and TRBJ1-5. The CDR3 totals 14 residues. CDR1 and CDR2 from the germline V gene are SEHNR and FQNEAQ (reference sequence). The CDR3 is CASSSGGSNQPQHF.

This sequence joins TRBV7-9 and TRBJ2-7. CDR3 size: 14 residues. Germline loops: CDR1 SEHNR, CDR2 FQNEAQ (reference sequence). CDR3 residues: CASSSRQAPYEQYF.